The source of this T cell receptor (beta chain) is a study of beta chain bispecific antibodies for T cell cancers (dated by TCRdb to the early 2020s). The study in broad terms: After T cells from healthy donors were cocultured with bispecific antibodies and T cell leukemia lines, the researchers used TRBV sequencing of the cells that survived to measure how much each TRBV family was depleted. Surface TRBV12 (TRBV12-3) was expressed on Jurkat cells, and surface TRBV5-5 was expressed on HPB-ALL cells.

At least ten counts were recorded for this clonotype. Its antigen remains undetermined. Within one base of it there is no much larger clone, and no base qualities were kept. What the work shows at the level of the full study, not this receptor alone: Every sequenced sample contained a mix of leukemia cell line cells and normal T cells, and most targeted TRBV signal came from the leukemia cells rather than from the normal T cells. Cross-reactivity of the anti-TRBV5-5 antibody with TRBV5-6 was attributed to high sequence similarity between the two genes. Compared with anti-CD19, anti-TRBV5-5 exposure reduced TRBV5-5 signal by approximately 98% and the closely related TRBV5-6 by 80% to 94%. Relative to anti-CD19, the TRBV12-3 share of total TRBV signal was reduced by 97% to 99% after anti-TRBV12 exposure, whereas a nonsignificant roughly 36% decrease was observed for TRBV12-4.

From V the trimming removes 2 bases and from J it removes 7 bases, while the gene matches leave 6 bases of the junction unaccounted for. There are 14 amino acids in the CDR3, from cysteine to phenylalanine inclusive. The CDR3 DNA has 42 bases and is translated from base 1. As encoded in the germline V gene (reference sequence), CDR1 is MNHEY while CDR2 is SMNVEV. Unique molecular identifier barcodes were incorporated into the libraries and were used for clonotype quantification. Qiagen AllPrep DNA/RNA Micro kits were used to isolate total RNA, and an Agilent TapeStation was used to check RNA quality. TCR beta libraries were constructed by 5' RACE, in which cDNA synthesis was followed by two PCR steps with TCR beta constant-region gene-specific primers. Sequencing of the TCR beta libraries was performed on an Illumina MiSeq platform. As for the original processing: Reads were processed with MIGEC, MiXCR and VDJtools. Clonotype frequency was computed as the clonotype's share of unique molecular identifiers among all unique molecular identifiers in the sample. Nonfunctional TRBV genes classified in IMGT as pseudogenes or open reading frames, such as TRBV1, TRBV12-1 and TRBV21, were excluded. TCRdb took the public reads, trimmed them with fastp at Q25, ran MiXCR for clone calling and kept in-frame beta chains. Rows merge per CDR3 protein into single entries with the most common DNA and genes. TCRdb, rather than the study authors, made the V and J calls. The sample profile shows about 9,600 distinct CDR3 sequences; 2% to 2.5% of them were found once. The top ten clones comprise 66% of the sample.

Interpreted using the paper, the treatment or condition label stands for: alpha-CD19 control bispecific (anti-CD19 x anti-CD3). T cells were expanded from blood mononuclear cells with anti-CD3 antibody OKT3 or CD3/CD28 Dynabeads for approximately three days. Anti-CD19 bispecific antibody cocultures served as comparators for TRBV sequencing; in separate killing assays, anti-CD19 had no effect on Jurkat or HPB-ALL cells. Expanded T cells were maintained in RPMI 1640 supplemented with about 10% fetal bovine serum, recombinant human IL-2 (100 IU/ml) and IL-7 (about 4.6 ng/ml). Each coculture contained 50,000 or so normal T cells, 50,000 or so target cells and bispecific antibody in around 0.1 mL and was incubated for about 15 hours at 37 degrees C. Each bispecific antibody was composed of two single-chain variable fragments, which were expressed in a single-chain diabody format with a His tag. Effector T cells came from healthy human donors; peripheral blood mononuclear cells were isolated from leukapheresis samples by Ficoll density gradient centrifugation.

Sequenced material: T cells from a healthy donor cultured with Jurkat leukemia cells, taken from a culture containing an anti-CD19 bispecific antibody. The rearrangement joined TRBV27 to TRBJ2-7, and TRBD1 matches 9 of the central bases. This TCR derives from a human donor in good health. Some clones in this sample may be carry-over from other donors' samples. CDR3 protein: CASSLTGGHEEQYF. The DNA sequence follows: TGTGCCAGCAGTTTAACAGGGGGCCACGAAGAGCAGTACTTC.